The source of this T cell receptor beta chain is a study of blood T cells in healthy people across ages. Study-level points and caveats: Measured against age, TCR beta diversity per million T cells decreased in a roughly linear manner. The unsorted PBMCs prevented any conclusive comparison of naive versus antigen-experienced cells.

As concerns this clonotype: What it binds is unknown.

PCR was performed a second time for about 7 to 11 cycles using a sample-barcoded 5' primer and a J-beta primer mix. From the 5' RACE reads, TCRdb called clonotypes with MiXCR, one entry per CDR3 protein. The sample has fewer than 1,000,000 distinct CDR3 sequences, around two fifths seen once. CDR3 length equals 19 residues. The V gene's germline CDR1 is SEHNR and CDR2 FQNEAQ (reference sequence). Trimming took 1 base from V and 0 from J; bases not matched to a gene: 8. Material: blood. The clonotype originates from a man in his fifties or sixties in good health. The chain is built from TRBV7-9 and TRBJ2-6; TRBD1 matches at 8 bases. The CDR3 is CASSLGYGTGGSGANVLTF. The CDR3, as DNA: TGTGCCAGCAGCTTAGGGTACGGGACAGGTGGCTCTGGGGCCAACGTCCTGACTTTC.